Listed here is a single T cell receptor (beta chain). Its target is unknown. The CDR3 length is 18 residues. CDR1 SGHTA and CDR2 FQGNSA come from the germline V gene. V gave up 4 bases and J gave up 7 bases; unmatched junction bases: 19. The data were produced by immunoSEQ multiplex PCR, yet TCRdb's version contains in-frame clones alone and is incomplete. The table shows 150,000 to 200,000 clones, with 85% to 90% occurring only once. The sample comes from a study of T cell responses to AZD1222 COVID-19 vaccine. As for the study in general: Second-dose groups at about 4 or about 12 weeks were pooled. Whole-study results and caveats: Spike was spanned by vaccine-associated CD4 TCRs, with dominance at 160-218 and 743-854. Rises in breadth and depth of Spike-specific TCRs came after two AZD1222 doses.

This chain uses TRBV7-2 with TRBJ1-2; 9 nucleotides agree with TRBD1. The sample in question was peripheral blood, obtained on day 0 of AZD1222 vaccination. The receptor was derived from an adult in good health. This CDR3 is CASSSKSDRGKVRGGYTF. In nucleotides, the CDR3 is TGTGCCAGCAGCTCCAAATCGGACAGGGGAAAAGTGAGAGGTGGCTACACCTTC.